The subject of this entry is one TCR beta chain. Its antigen is not known. The sample originates from a study of OX40 agonist ivuxolimab in advanced cancers. The CDR3 covers 14 residues. CDR1 and CDR2 (germline): LNHDA, SQIVND (reference sequence). V lost 5 bases, J lost 1 base, and 12 bases lay in between. At baseline, cycle 4 day 1, and cycle 7 day 1, blood was sampled. The study's findings and limits: Clonal expansion was among the lowest in partial responders at 0.1-3.0 mg/kg, especially CD8+.

The table came from immunoSEQ multiplex PCR; TCRdb's copy has only in-frame clones and leaves some out. The data hold approximately 65,000 clones, with around nine tenths observed a single time. The rearrangement links TRBV19 to TRBJ2-7; D gene unclear. The TCR comes from an adult with an advanced solid tumor such as melanoma, head and neck, liver or kidney cancer. Specimen: CD4+ or CD8+ T cells sorted from blood, collected in a trial of the OX40 agonist ivuxolimab. The CDR3, as DNA: TGTGCCAGTAGTCCGAACAGTGGTTCCTACGAGCAGTACTTC. Translated: CASSPNSGSYEQYF.